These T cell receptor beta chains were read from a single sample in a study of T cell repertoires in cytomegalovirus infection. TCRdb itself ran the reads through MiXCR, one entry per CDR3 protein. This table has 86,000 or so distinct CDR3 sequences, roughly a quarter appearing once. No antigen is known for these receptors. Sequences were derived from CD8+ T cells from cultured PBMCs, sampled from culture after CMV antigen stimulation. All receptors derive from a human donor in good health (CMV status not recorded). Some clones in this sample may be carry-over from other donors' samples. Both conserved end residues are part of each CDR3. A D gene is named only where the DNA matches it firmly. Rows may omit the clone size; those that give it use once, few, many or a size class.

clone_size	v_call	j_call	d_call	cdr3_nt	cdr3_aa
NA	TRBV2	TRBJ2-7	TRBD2	TGTGCCAGTAGGGCCAGCGGGAGCGCCTACGAGCAGTACTTC	CASRASGSAYEQYF
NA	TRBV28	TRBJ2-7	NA	TGTGCCAGCAGTTCCGAGTACGAGCAGTACTTC	CASSSEYEQYF
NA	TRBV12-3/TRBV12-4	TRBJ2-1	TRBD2	TGTGCCAGCAGTTTCACTAGCGGACCACCCTCCGGGAATGAGCAGTTCTTC	CASSFTSGPPSGNEQFF
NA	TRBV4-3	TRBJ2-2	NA	TGCGCCAGCAGCCAAGATTTGGTTTGGGGTTATGCCGGGGAGCTGTTTTTT	CASSQDLVWGYAGELFF
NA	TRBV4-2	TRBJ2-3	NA	TGTGCCAGCAGCCAAGGGTGTTTCCTGGATACGCAGTATTTT	CASSQGCFLDTQYF
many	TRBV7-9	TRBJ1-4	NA	TGTGCCAGCAGCCCACAAGGGGGGAAACTGTTTTTT	CASSPQGGKLFF
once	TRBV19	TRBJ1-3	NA	TGTGCCAGTAGTATTGGTCAAGCTCGCTCTGGAAACACCATATATTTT	CASSIGQARSGNTIYF
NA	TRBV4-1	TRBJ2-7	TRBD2	TGCGCCAGCAGCCATTCGACGGGAGGGTCCTACGAGCAGTACTTC	CASSHSTGGSYEQYF
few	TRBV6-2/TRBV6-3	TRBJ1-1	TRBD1	TGTGCCAGCAGGGTACTCGCCGGGACAGAGAACACTGAAGCTTTCTTT	CASRVLAGTENTEAFF
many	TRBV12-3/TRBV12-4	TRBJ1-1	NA	TGTGCCAGCAGCAATTTAACAGTGAACACTGAAGCTTTCTTT	CASSNLTVNTEAFF
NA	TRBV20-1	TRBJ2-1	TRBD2	TGCAGTGCTGCGAGTACTAGCGGGGGCAATGAGCAGTTCTTC	CSAASTSGGNEQFF
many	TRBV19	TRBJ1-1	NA	TGTGCCAGTAGTCTCACAGGGACTGAAGCTTTCTTT	CASSLTGTEAFF
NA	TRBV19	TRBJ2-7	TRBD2	TGTGCCAGTAGTATGGCTAGCGGGGGGAACGAGCAGTACTTC	CASSMASGGNEQYF
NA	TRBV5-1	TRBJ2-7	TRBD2	TGCGTCAGCAGGCCGGACGGACTAGCGGGGGAACAAACCTACGAGCAGTACTTC	CVSRPDGLAGEQTYEQYF
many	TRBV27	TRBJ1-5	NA	TGTGCCAGCAGTCGGACAGTAGGCAATCAGCCCCAGCATTTT	CASSRTVGNQPQHF
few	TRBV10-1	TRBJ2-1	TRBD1	TGCGCCAGCAGTGATGCAGGGGGCAATGAGCAGTTCTTC	CASSDAGGNEQFF
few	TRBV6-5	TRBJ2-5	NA	TGTGCCAGCAGTAAGCCAAGGGGTGGACAAGAGACCCAGTACTTC	CASSKPRGGQETQYF
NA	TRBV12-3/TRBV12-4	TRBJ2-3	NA	TGTGCCAGCAGCCTATTCGATGGCACAGATACGCAGTATTTT	CASSLFDGTDTQYF
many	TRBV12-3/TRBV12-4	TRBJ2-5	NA	TGTGCCAGCAGTCTACTCGACCGGGGCGGGACGACCCAGTACTTC	CASSLLDRGGTTQYF
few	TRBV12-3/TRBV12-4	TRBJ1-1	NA	TGTGCCAGCAGTTTCACTTACGAAGCTTTCTTT	CASSFTYEAFF
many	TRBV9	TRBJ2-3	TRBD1	TGTGCCAGCAGCGATGGACAGGGCACAGATACGCAGTATTTT	CASSDGQGTDTQYF
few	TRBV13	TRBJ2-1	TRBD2	TGTGCCAGCAGCTTAGAAGCGGGGGGGTACAATGAGCAGTTCTTC	CASSLEAGGYNEQFF
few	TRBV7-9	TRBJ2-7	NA	TGTGCCAGCAGCTCACAGAGCCGGGACAACCAATACGAGCAGTACTTC	CASSSQSRDNQYEQYF
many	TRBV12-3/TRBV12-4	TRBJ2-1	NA	TGTGCCAGCGGGATTAGCTACAATGAGCAGTTCTTC	CASGISYNEQFF
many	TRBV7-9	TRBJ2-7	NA	TGTGCCAGCAGCGGAGGGGCGGGACTGATATACGAGCAGTACTTC	CASSGGAGLIYEQYF
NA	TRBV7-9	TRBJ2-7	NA	TGTGCCAGCAGCTTAGTGGATGGGGCCTACGAGCAGTACTTC	CASSLVDGAYEQYF
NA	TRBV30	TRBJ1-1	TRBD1	TGTGCCTGGAGGACAGGGGTGGAAGCTTTCTTT	CAWRTGVEAFF
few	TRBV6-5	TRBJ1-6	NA	TGTGCCAGCAGTTACTCATCCGGGTCCGGTTGGGCCCTCCACTTT	CASSYSSGSGWALHF
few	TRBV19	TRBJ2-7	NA	TGTGCCAGTAGTATGCGTGCGTGGGACGAGCAGTACTTC	CASSMRAWDEQYF
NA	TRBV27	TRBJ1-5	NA	TGTGCCAGCAGTTTAAGCGTGGGTAGCAATCAGCCCCAGCATTTT	CASSLSVGSNQPQHF
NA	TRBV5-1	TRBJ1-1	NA	TGCGCCAGCAGCTTGGATTCGAACACTGAAGCTTTCTTT	CASSLDSNTEAFF
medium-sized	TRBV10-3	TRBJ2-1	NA	TGTGCCATCAGTGAGTCGATGAGGGGGGAGCGATTCAATGAGCAGTTCTTC	CAISESMRGERFNEQFF